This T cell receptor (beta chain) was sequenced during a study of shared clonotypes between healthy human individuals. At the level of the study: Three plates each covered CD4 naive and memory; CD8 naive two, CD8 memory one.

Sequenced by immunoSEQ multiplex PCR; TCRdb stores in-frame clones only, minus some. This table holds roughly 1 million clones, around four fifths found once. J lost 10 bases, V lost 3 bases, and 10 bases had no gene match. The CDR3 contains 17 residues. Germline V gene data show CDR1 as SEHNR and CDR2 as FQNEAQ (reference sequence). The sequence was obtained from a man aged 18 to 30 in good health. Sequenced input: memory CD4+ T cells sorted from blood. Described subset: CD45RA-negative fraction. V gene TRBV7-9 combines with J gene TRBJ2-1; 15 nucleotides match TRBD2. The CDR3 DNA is TGTGCCAGCAGCTTCGTCCGGACTAGCGGGAGGGTATTAGAGCAGTTCTTC. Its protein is CASSFVRTSGRVLEQFF.